This TCR beta chain was sequenced for a study of blood T cell repertoires in COVID-19. On the study more broadly: Both acute and convalescent COVID-19 samples were obtained from the United States, Italy and Spain.

CDR1 and CDR2 (germline): SEHNR, FQNEAQ (reference sequence). There are 15 residues in the CDR3. The V and J ends lost 4 bases and 4 bases, in that order; junction bases with no gene match: 7. This clone was found a few times. Participant-given clinical history determined each cohort assignment. Clones were sequenced by immunoSEQ multiplex PCR, and TCRdb holds only the in-frame ones, with some missing. The sample records about 81,000 clones, approximately 90% being singletons. The TCR was taken from a woman aged 45-59 years with acute COVID-19. Sequencing was performed on PBMCs or T cells enriched from blood (not recorded which). The chain links TRBV7-9 to TRBJ2-1, with TRBD1 identical over 7 bases. CDR3 sequence (DNA): TGTGCCAGCAGCTGGGCCGGGACAGAATACAATGAGCAGTTCTTC. It is translated as CASSWAGTEYNEQFF.